This paragraph covers one T cell receptor beta chain sequence. Everyone who took part was roughly 18 to 95 years old, and they came from about two dozen US areas. These data are taken from a study of blood T cell repertoires in COVID-19. Study-level information: The samples span acute and convalescent COVID-19 from the United States, Italy and Spain. Nucleic acid was either cDNA or gDNA, and it came from T cells, B-cell-depleted T cells, or PBMCs.

Authors' analysis steps: Reference gene primer amplification gave estimated nucleated cell counts. Some clones are missing from TCRdb's copy, which holds only in-frame ones; the method was immunoSEQ multiplex PCR. V and J calls and clone size are given by that table; D and trimming were obtained from the DNA. Here the sample spans approximately 260,000 clones, more than 75% being singletons. V gave up 6 bases and J gave up 5 bases, with 16 bases separating them. This CDR3 spans 15 amino acids. From germline, CDR1 is MNHEY and CDR2 SVGAGI. The V gene is TRBV6-5, the J gene TRBJ2-2; tentative D call: TRBD1 (5 bases). This receptor was identified in a woman in her forties with acute COVID-19. The sequencing input was PBMCs or T cells enriched from blood (not recorded which). The CDR3 DNA follows: TGTGCCAGCAGGCCAATTACAGGAATTACCGGGGAGCTGTTTTTT. Translating gives CASRPITGITGELFF.